Each of the 24 T cell receptor beta chains below was sequenced from the same sample in a study of technical replicates of blood from several donors. Produced via immunoSEQ multiplex PCR; TCRdb's table is partial and in-frame only. The sample comprises roughly 70,000 clones, about 94% of which are singletons, and 0.3% to 0.5% rests with the top ten. The source material was T cells isolated from PBMCs. These receptors came from a human donor in good health.

This chain connects TRBV10-3 to TRBJ1-3; no definite D call. Germline-derived CDR1 and CDR2 are ENHRY and SYGVKD. CDR3 length: 14 amino acids. The V gene lost 6 bases and the J gene lost 3 bases, with 12 bases spanning the gap. CDR3 region: CAISNTSSGNTIYF. The CDR3 DNA sequence: TGTGCCATCAGCAATACTAGCAGTGGAAACACCATATATTTT.

The chain has TRBV7-9 and TRBJ2-3; 7 bases map to TRBD1. Per the germline V gene, CDR1 is SEHNR and CDR2 is FQNEAQ (reference sequence). V was clipped by 4 bases and J by 3 bases; unmatched bases: 4. The CDR3 runs to 14 residues. The CDR3 bases are TGTGCCAGCAGCTACACAGGGGAGACAGATACGCAGTATTTT. Translation gives CASSYTGETDTQYF.

CDR3 residues: CASSAGGTYNEQFF. CDR3 nucleotide sequence: TGCGCCAGCAGTGCCGGGGGGACCTACAATGAGCAGTTCTTC. The chain uses TRBV10-1 and TRBJ2-1; TRBD2 aligns across 7 bases. The CDR3 covers 14 residues. The V gene's germline CDR1 is WNHNN and CDR2 SYGVQD (reference sequence). The trim removed 4 bases at V and 2 bases at J, leaving 2 bases unmatched.

The CDR3 reads CASILRGQETQYF. The CDR3, as DNA: TGTGCCAGCATATTAAGGGGGCAGGAGACCCAGTACTTC. The V and J genes are TRBV27 and TRBJ2-5; 7 nucleotides match TRBD1. CDR1 is MNHEY, CDR2 SMNVEV, per germline (reference sequence). The V segment lost 7 bases and the J segment 5 bases; nucleotides outside the gene matches: 7. This CDR3 is 13 amino acids long.

This chain connects TRBV29-1 to TRBJ2-2; possibly TRBD1 for D (5 bases). The germline V gene has CDR1 SQVTM and CDR2 ANQGSEA. The CDR3 extends over 13 amino acids. Trimming pared 3 bases from V and 1 base from J, leaving 6 bases between. For the CDR3, the DNA is TGCAGCGTTGACCAGGGGAACACCGGGGAGCTGTTTTTT. Amino acid sequence: CSVDQGNTGELFF.

The rearrangement joins TRBV15 to TRBJ2-2; 8 bases are a match to TRBD2. The junction had 10 bases not matched to a gene; V was cut back by 0 bases and J by 4 bases. CDR3 size: 18 residues. Germline CDR1 and CDR2: LNHNV and YYDKDF (reference sequence). This chain's CDR3 is CATSRDLPGLGVTGELFF. The CDR3 DNA reads as TGTGCCACCAGCAGAGATCTCCCGGGACTAGGGGTCACCGGGGAGCTGTTTTTT.

V usage is TRBV9 and J usage is TRBJ1-5; 7 bases are a match to TRBD1. Germline V gene sequence: CDR1 SGDLS, CDR2 YYNGEE. The CDR3 extends over 15 amino acids. V lost 3 bases, J lost 2 bases, and 5 bases stayed unmatched. The CDR3 bases are TGTGCCAGCAGCGCTGGGGGACAGCGCAATCAGCCCCAGCATTTT. Its protein is CASSAGGQRNQPQHF.

This chain links TRBV28 with TRBJ1-3; D is undetermined. This CDR3 contains 15 residues. Germline V CDR1 and CDR2: MDHEN, SYDVKM. V dropped 2 bases and J dropped 3 bases, with 11 bases sitting between them. CDR3 residues: CASSLAWRNGNTIYF. In DNA, the CDR3 is TGTGCCAGCAGTTTAGCGTGGAGAAATGGAAACACCATATATTTT.

The V gene is TRBV7-9, the J gene TRBJ1-5; a weak D match, TRBD1 (6 bases). The V end was cut by 5 bases, the J end by 3 bases, with 14 bases between. The CDR3 spans 15 residues. CDR1 is SEHNR, CDR2 FQNEAQ, per germline (reference sequence). CDR3 sequence (DNA): TGTGCCAGCAGCCCAAACAGGGAGACCAATCAGCCCCAGCATTTT. Its protein is CASSPNRETNQPQHF.

This chain uses TRBV2 with TRBJ1-1; D is uncertain. The CDR3 length is 13 residues. V lost 6 bases to trimming and J lost 0 bases, with 8 bases between them. CDR1 is SNHLY, CDR2 FYNNEI, per germline. CDR3 residues: CASRRDMNTEAFF. DNA of the CDR3: TGTGCCAGCAGGAGGGATATGAACACTGAAGCTTTCTTT.

The V call is TRBV4-1, the J call TRBJ1-1; maybe TRBD1 (6 bases). Germline V gene sequence: CDR1 MGHRA, CDR2 YSYEKL. Deletions cut 0 bases from V and 5 bases from J, with 19 bases between. The CDR3 sequence is 17 residues long. Here the CDR3 DNA reads TGCGCCAGCAGCCAAGAATGGGGGGGCGCAGGATATACTGAAGCTTTCTTT. Amino acid sequence: CASSQEWGGAGYTEAFF.

The chain couples TRBV5-1 to TRBJ1-3, with no clear D. The V end was cut by 0 bases, the J end by 0 bases, with 10 bases between. This CDR3 has 16 amino acids. Germline lookup yields CDR1 SGHRS and CDR2 YFSETQ. The CDR3 reads CASSLGLGPSGNTIYF. The CDR3 nucleotides are TGCGCCAGCAGCTTGGGGCTTGGTCCCTCTGGAAACACCATATATTTT. Filled out from reference TRBV5-1 and TRBJ1-3, the complete variable domain reads KAGVTQTPRYLIKTRGQQVTLSCSPISGHRSVSWYQQTPGQGLQFLFEYFSETQRNKGNFPGRFSGRQFSNSRSEMNVSTLELGDSALYLCASSLGLGPSGNTIYFGEGSWLTVV.

The J gene is TRBJ2-7, the V gene TRBV11-2; D possibly corresponds to TRBD2 (5 bases). Trimming took 3 bases from V and 0 from J, leaving 9 bases between them. This CDR3 contains 14 residues. Germline V CDR1 and CDR2: SGHAT, FQNNGV. The CDR3 sequence is CASSFVATSYEQYF. The DNA of the CDR3 is TGTGCCAGCAGCTTTGTAGCGACCTCCTACGAGCAGTACTTC.

This rearrangement joins TRBV27 to TRBJ2-4; 7 positions match TRBD2. V trimming: 2 bases; J trimming: 9 bases; junction bases outside the gene matches: 1. Germline CDR1 MNHEY, CDR2 SMNVEV (reference sequence). The CDR3 loop spans 12 amino acids. The CDR3 sequence is CASSLGGGIQYF. In nucleotides, the CDR3 is TGTGCCAGCAGTTTAGGGGGGGGCATTCAGTACTTC.

The chain joins TRBV7-9 to TRBJ2-7; 11 bases line up with TRBD2. Germline CDR1 is SEHNR and CDR2 is FQNEAQ (reference sequence). With V trimmed by 4 bases and J by 2 bases, 7 bases remained unmatched. This CDR3 is built from 16 residues. The CDR3 DNA reads as TGTGCCAGCAGCTCACTAGCGGGAGCAGTTCCCTACGAGCAGTACTTC. It specifies CASSSLAGAVPYEQYF.

The CDR3 region is CASSKACRVSQPQHF. The CDR3 nucleotides are TGTGCCAGCAGCAAAGCGTGCAGGGTTTCTCAGCCCCAGCATTTT. The chain is built from TRBV21-1 and TRBJ1-5; TRBD1, as called in the table, went unchecked against the DNA. TRBV21-1 is a pseudogene. The CDR3 spans 15 residues.

This chain joins TRBV15 and TRBJ2-7, with D possibly matching TRBD2 (5 bases). With 1 base removed from V and 5 bases from J, the gap between germline ends came to 9 bases. The CDR3 consists of 13 residues. Germline CDR1 reads LNHNV; CDR2 reads YYDKDF (reference sequence). CDR3 sequence reads: CATSRVWRDEQYF. The CDR3 nucleotides read TGTGCCACCAGCAGAGTTTGGCGGGACGAGCAGTACTTC.

This chain uses TRBV19 with TRBJ1-2, with D possibly TRBD1 on 6 matching bases. With 6 bases removed from V and 4 bases from J, the gap between germline ends came to 12 bases. Germline assignment: CDR1 LNHDA and CDR2 SQIVND (reference sequence). The CDR3 loop spans 13 amino acids. CDR3 bases: TGTGCCAGTAGCCCCGGGACACTCTATGGCTACACCTTC. Translation gives CASSPGTLYGYTF.

The gene calls are TRBV25-1 and TRBJ1-1; possible D gene TRBD1, 6 bases. Germline V lookup: CDR1 MGHDK, CDR2 SYGVNS. There are 15 residues in the CDR3. Trimming removed 3 bases at V and 1 base at J, with 12 bases between. CDR3 residues: CASSEWGRGNTEAFF. For the CDR3, the DNA is TGTGCCAGCAGTGAGTGGGGGCGAGGGAACACTGAAGCTTTCTTT.

The chain uses TRBV9 and TRBJ2-7; perhaps TRBD1 as D (5 bases). This CDR3 contains 14 residues. V was cut by 3 bases and J by 1 base, with 11 bases left in between. CDR1 and CDR2 from the germline V gene are SGDLS and YYNGEE. CDR3 sequence: CASSAGQVSYEQYF. CDR3 nucleotides: TGTGCCAGCAGCGCTGGACAAGTATCCTACGAGCAGTACTTC.

The CDR3 is CASSRQGEKLFF. The CDR3 nucleotides are TGTGCCAGCAGTCGACAGGGTGAAAAACTGTTTTTT. The chain has TRBV6-1 and TRBJ1-4, with 7 positions matching TRBD1. This CDR3 spans 12 amino acids. J lost 7 bases, V lost 5 bases, and 1 base had no gene match. Per germline, CDR1 MNHNS and CDR2 SASEGT.

The chain is built from TRBV9 and TRBJ1-5; D may be TRBD1 (6 bases). Germline V gene sequence: CDR1 SGDLS, CDR2 YYNGEE. This CDR3 contains 15 residues. V shed 0 bases and J shed 4 bases, with 11 bases lying between them. The CDR3 region is CASSVGPGTNQPQHF. In nucleotides, the CDR3 is TGTGCCAGCAGCGTAGGGCCGGGGACAAATCAGCCCCAGCATTTT.

This chain joins TRBV27 and TRBJ1-1, with D hard to call. Trimming removed 6 bases at V and 5 bases at J, with 10 bases between. Germline lookup yields CDR1 MNHEY and CDR2 SMNVEV (reference sequence). The CDR3 extends over 12 amino acids. The DNA for the CDR3 is TGTGCCAGCAGGGAGAGTAGGACTGAAGCTTTCTTT. Amino acids: CASRESRTEAFF.

The rearrangement joins TRBV4-1 to TRBJ2-7; a weak D match, TRBD1 (5 bases). Germline V lookup: CDR1 MGHRA, CDR2 YSYEKL. The V gene lost 2 bases and the J gene lost 8 bases, with 13 bases spanning the gap. CDR3 length equals 13 residues. The CDR3 DNA is TGCGCCAGCAGCCAAATCCCACAGGTCAAGCAGTACTTC. Translating gives CASSQIPQVKQYF.